A single sample gave rise to the 7 T cell receptor beta chains below, sequenced in a study of T cells after yellow fever vaccination. MiXCR, applied by TCRdb to the 5' RACE reads, yields one record per CDR3 protein. The repertoire holds some 390,000 distinct CDR3 sequences, approximately 19% seen once, with 15% to 20% in the top ten. The sample consisted of PBMCs, taken before the yellow fever booster vaccination. The source of these receptors is a man between 18 and 29 years old who received the YFV17D yellow fever vaccine.

This clonotype was counted only a few times. The chain employs TRBV13 and TRBJ2-3, with D unresolved. CDR1 and CDR2 from the germline V gene are PRHDT and FYEKMQ (reference sequence). V was cut by 2 bases and J by 4 bases, with 16 bases left in between. The length of the CDR3 is 16 residues. The CDR3 bases are TGTGCCAGCAGCTTAAAATCATCATCTTATTCAGATACGCAGTATTTT. Translating it yields CASSLKSSSYSDTQYF.

The chain is built from TRBV5-1 and TRBJ2-6; 9 positions match TRBD1. This CDR3 comprises 18 residues. Germline V gene lookup returns CDR1 SGHRS and CDR2 YFSETQ. The J segment lost 0 bases and the V segment lost 1 base, leaving 5 bases of the junction unmatched. CDR3 DNA sequence: TGCGCCAGCAGCTTGCTGGACAGGGGAAGCTCTGGGGCCAACGTCCTGACTTTC. Amino acid sequence: CASSLLDRGSSGANVLTF.

The V and J genes are TRBV5-1 and TRBJ2-1; no clear D. CDR3 length equals 16 residues. V was pared by 0 bases and J by 6 bases, with 16 bases between. CDR1 SGHRS and CDR2 YFSETQ come from the germline V gene. The CDR3 nucleotides are TGCGCCAGCAGCTTGGTACCCGGCGCAGCCCGCAATGAGCAGTTCTTC. Translating it yields CASSLVPGAARNEQFF.

The J gene is TRBJ1-1, the V gene TRBV20-1; TRBD1 matches at 8 bases. Germline CDR1 is DFQATT and CDR2 is SNEGSKA (reference sequence). V lost 0 bases to trimming and J lost 4 bases; unmatched junction nucleotides: 7. The CDR3 totals 15 residues. CDR3 region: CSARDQGAMGTEAFF. The CDR3 nucleotides are TGCAGTGCTAGAGATCAGGGGGCCATGGGCACTGAAGCTTTCTTT.

This chain links TRBV7-7 with TRBJ2-5, with a weak D call TRBD2 (6 bases). Germline-derived CDR1 and CDR2 are SSHAT and FNYEAQ (reference sequence). With 4 bases removed from V and 2 bases from J, the gap between germline ends came to 11 bases. The CDR3 sequence is 14 residues long. CDR3 loop: CASSSGLFQETQYF. CDR3 DNA: TGTGCCAGCAGCTCCGGACTATTTCAAGAGACCCAGTACTTC.

This clonotype was observed a handful of times. This sequence joins TRBV12-3 or TRBV12-4 and TRBJ2-1; 10 bases are a match to TRBD1. The CDR3 totals 15 residues. The V and J ends lost 3 bases and 8 bases, in that order; junction bases with no gene match: 7. As DNA, the CDR3 is TGTGCCAGCAGTTTGTGGGACAGGGGTTCCCATGAGCAGTTCTTC. It yields the protein CASSLWDRGSHEQFF.

This clonotype has only a few counts. The rearrangement joins TRBV4-1 to TRBJ2-2; 8 bases align to TRBD2. J gave up 2 bases and V 0 bases, and 5 bases lay outside the gene matches. CDR3 length: 17 amino acids. CDR1 and CDR2 from the germline V gene are MGHRA and YSYEKL. DNA for the CDR3: TGCGCCAGCAGCCAAGATCGGAGCGGGGGAAACACCGGGGAGCTGTTTTTT. Residues: CASSQDRSGGNTGELFF.